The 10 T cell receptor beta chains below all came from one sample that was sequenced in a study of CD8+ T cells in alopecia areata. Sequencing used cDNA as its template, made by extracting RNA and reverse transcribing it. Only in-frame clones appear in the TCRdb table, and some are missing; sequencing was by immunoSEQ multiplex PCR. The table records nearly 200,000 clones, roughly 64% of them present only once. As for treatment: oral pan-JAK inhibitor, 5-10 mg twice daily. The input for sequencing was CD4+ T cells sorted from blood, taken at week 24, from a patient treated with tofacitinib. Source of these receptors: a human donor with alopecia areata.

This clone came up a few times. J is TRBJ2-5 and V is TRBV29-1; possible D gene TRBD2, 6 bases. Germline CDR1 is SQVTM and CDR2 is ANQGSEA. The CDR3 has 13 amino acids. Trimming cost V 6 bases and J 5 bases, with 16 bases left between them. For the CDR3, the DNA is TGCAGCGTCGAACCCAGGGCGGGGGAGACCCAGTACTTC. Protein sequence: CSVEPRAGETQYF.

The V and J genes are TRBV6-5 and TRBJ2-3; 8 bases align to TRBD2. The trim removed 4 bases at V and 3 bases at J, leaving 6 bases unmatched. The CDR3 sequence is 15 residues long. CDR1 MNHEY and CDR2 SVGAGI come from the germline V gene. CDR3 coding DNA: TGTGCCAGCAGTTTAGCGGGGTTTGGGACAGATACGCAGTATTTT. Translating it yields CASSLAGFGTDTQYF.

CDR3: CASSRQDGNTEAFF. The CDR3 nucleotides read TGCGCCAGCAGCCGCCAGGACGGCAACACTGAAGCTTTCTTT. V is TRBV4-1 and J is TRBJ1-1; D is ambiguous. The V end lost 4 bases, the J end lost 2 bases, and 11 bases lay between the germline ends. The CDR3 length is 14 residues. Looked up from germline, CDR1 is MGHRA and CDR2 is YSYEKL.

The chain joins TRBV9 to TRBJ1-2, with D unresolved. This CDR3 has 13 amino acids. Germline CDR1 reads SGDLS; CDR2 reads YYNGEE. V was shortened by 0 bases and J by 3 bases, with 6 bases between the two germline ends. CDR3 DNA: TGTGCCAGCAGCGTAGGGGCAGACTATGGCTACACCTTC. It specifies CASSVGADYGYTF.

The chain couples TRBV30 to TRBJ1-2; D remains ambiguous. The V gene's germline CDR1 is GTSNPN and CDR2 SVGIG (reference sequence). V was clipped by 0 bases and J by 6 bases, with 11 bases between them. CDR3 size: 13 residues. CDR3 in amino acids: CAWSVRGYDGYTF. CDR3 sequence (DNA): TGTGCCTGGAGTGTAAGAGGGTACGATGGCTACACCTTC.

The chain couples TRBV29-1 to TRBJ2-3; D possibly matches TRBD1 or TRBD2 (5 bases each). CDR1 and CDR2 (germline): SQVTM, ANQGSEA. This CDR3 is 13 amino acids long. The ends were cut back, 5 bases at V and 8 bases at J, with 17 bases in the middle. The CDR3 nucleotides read TGCAGCGTTTTGGACGGGGCGGCCAGTACGCAGTATTTT. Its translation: CSVLDGAASTQYF.

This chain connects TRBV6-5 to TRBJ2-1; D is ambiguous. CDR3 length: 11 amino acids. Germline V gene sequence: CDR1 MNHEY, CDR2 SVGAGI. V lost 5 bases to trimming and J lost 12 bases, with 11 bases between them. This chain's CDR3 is CASSGLVGQFF. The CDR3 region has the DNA TGTGCCAGCAGTGGGCTGGTCGGGCAGTTCTTC.

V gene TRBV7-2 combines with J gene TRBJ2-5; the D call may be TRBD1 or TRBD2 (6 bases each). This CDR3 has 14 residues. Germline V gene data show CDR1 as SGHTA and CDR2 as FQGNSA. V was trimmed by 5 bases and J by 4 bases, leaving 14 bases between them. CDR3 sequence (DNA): TGTGCCAGCAGCCCTAATGGGGGGCGAGAGACCCAGTACTTC. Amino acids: CASSPNGGRETQYF.

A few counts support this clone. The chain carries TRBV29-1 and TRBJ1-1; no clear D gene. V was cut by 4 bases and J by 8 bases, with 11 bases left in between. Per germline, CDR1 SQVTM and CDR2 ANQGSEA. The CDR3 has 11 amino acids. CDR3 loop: CSVGSLGEAFF. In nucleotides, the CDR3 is TGCAGCGTTGGGAGTCTGGGAGAAGCTTTCTTT.

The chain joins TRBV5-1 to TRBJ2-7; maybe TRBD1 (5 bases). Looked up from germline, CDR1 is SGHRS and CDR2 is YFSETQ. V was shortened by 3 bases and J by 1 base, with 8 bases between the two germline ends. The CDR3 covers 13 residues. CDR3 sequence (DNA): TGCGCCAGCAGCTCCGACAGTTCCTACGAGCAGTACTTC. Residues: CASSSDSSYEQYF.